Here is one TCR beta chain with its context. Its specificity is not known. Germline lookup yields CDR1 ENHRY and CDR2 SYGVKD. The CDR3 extends over 15 amino acids. The junction had 5 bases not matched to a gene; V was cut back by 3 bases and J by 6 bases. The sample originates from a study of cytomegalovirus exposure and HLA in healthy donors. Though nominally healthy at sampling, donors likely had unrecorded immune exposures. Study-wide results and limits: Excluded: some indistinguishable V segments such as TRBV6-2 and TRBV6-3.

The PCR had 60 Vbeta and 13 Jbeta primers. Profiled with immunoSEQ multiplex PCR; TCRdb holds only in-frame clones, not every one. Among some 140,000 clones listed, 70% to 85% were seen once. This rearrangement joins TRBV10-3 to TRBJ2-3; 11 nucleotides align to TRBD2. The origin of this receptor is a woman aged 45 to 65 in good health and CMV-seropositive. The sequencing sample was made of PBMCs. The CDR3 DNA reads as TGTGCCATCAGTGATTCCACTAGCGGGGGCGATACGCAGTATTTT. Translated: CAISDSTSGGDTQYF.